This T cell receptor beta chain was captured in a study of T cells in Graves' hyperthyroidism and ophthalmopathy. The CDR3 regions of TCR beta were amplified from RNA transcripts. Researchers ran a first-round RT-PCR on the TCR CDR3 using the HTBI primer set. One entry per CDR3 protein results from TCRdb running MiXCR on the multiplex PCR reads. Among around 520,000 distinct CDR3 sequences listed, 13% to 15% were seen once. The CDR3 sequence is 14 residues long. Germline V gene lookup returns CDR1 DFQATT and CDR2 SNEGSKA (reference sequence). V was cut by 3 bases and J by 4 bases, with 13 bases left in between.

Sequences were obtained from blood. The V and J genes are TRBV20-1 and TRBJ1-3; TRBD1 might be the D (6 bases). This receptor was obtained from a woman between 18 and 29 years old with Graves' hyperthyroidism. CDR3 sequence: CSASRGAGGNTIYF. In nucleotides, the CDR3 is TGCAGTGCTAGTAGGGGGGCGGGAGGAAACACCATATATTTT.